The text below deals with one T cell receptor beta chain. Its specificity is unknown. PCR was performed a second time for roughly 7 to 12 cycles using a sample-barcoded 5' primer and a J-beta primer mix. Template switching added a 12-random-nucleotide identifier to every cDNA molecule. Sequencing yielded, for each sample, at least 3 million paired-end reads carrying CDR3. TCRdb ran MiXCR on the 5' RACE reads and lists one entry per CDR3 protein. The data show hundreds of thousands of distinct CDR3 sequences, with roughly 58% seen just once and around 37% held by the top ten. The sample originates from a study of blood T cells in healthy people across ages. Every sample gave at least 6 micrograms of total RNA when it was extracted. Study outcomes and limitations: Greater diversity and more naive CD4+ cells were seen in long-lived donors than in aged donors.

The V and J ends lost 3 bases and 5 bases respectively, with 13 bases between them. The CDR3 covers 13 residues. The germline V gene encodes CDR1 SQVTM and CDR2 ANQGSEA. The clonotype comes from a man in his 60s in good health. This rearrangement joins TRBV29-1 to TRBJ1-1, with D tentatively TRBD1 (6 bases). The sample comprised blood. DNA for the CDR3: TGCAGCGTTGAGGCGGGGGCGCTAACTGAAGCTTTCTTT. The encoded protein is CSVEAGALTEAFF.